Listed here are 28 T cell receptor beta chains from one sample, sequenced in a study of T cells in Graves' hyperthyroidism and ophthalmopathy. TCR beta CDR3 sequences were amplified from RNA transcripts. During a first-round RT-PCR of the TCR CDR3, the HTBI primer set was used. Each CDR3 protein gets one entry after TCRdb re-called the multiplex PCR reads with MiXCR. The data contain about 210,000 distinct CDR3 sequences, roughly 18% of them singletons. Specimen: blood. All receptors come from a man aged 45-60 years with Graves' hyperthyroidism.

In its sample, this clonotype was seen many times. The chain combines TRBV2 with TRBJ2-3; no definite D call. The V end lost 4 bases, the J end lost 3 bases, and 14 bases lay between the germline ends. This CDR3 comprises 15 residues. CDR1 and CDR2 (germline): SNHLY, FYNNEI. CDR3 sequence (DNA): TGTGCCAGCAGTGTAAGGCTAGGGAATACAGATACGCAGTATTTT. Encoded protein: CASSVRLGNTDTQYF.

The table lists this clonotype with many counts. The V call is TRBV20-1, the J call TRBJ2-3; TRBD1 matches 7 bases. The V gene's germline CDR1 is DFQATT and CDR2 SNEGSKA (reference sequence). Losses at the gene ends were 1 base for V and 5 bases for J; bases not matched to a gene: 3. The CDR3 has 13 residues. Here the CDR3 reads CSARVQGRDTQYF. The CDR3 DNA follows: TGCAGTGCTAGAGTACAGGGGCGAGATACGCAGTATTTT.

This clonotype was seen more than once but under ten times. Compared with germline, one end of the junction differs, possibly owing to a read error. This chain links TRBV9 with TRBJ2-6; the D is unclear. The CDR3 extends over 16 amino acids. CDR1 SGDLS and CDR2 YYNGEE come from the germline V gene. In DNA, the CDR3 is TGTGCCGGCAGCGTACTCTCTGCGTCTGGGGCCAACGTCCTGACTTTC. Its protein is CAGSVLSASGANVLTF.

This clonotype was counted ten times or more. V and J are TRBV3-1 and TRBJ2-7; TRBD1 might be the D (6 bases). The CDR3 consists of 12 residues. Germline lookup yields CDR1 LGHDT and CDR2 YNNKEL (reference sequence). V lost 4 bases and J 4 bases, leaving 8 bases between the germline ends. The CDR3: CASSLGTYEQYF. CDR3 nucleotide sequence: TGTGCCAGCAGCCTCGGGACATACGAGCAGTACTTC.

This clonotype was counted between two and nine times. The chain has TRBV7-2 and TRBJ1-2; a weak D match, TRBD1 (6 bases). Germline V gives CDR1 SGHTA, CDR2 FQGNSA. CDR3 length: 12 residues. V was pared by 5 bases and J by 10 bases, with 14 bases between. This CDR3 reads CASSVYRESYTF. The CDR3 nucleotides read TGTGCCAGCAGCGTATACAGGGAGTCCTACACCTTC.

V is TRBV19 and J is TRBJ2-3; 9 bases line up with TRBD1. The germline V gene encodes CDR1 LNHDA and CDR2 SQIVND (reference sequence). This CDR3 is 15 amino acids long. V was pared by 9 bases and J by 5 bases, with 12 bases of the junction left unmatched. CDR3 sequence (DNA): TGTGCCAGCAGACAGGGACAGGGACTTGAAGATACGCAGTATTTT. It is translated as CASRQGQGLEDTQYF.

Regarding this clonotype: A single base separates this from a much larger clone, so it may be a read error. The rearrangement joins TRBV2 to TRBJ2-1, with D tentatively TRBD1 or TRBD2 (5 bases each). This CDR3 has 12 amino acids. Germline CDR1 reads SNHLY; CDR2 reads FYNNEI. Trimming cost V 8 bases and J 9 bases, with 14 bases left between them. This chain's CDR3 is CASGGPSSEQFF. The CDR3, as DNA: TGTGCCAGCGGGGGACCATCTAGTGAGCAGTTCTTC.

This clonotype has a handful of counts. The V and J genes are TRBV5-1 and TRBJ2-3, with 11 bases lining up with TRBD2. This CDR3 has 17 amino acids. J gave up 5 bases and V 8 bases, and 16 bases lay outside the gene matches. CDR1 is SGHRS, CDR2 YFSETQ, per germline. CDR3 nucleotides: TGCGCCAGTAAAAGGACTAGCGGGTTTCAGAGGGGAGATACGCAGTATTTT. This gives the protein CASKRTSGFQRGDTQYF.

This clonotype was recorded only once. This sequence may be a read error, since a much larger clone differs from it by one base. CDR3 amino acids: CASSDPDHYEQYF. CDR3 sequence (DNA): TGTGCCAGCAGTGATCCGGACCACTACGAGCAGTACTTC. This chain links TRBV6-1 with TRBJ2-7; D is undetermined. V was trimmed by 3 bases and J by 3 bases, leaving 9 bases between them. The CDR3 runs to 13 residues. CDR1 and CDR2 from the germline V gene are MNHNS and SASEGT.

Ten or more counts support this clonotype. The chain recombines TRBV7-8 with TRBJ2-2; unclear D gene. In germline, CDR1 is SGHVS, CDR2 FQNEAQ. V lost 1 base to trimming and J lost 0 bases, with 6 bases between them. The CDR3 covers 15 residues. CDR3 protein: CASSLGASNTGELFF. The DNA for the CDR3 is TGTGCCAGCAGCTTAGGGGCATCGAACACCGGGGAGCTGTTTTTT.

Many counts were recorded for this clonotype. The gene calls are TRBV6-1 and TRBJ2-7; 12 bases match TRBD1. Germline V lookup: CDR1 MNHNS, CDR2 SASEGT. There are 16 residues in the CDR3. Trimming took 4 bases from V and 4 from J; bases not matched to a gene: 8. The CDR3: CASSVSWGQGAYEQYF. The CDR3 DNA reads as TGTGCCAGCAGTGTCTCCTGGGGACAGGGGGCTTACGAGCAGTACTTC.

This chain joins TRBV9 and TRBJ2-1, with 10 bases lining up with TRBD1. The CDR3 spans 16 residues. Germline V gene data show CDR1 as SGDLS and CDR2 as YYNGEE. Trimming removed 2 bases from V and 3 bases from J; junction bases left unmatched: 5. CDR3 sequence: CASSVSGTGVYNEQFF. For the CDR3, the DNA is TGTGCCAGCAGCGTGTCCGGGACAGGGGTCTACAATGAGCAGTTCTTC.

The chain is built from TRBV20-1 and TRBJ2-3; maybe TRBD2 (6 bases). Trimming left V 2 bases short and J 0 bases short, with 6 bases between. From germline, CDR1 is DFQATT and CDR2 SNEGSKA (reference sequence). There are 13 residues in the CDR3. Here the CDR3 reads CSARSGSTDTQYF. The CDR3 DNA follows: TGCAGTGCTAGAAGCGGGAGCACAGATACGCAGTATTTT.

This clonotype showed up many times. In nucleotides, the CDR3 is TGTGCCAGCAGCTTATCAACGGGACAGGCCTACGAGCAGTACTTC. It is translated as CASSLSTGQAYEQYF. The chain carries TRBV11-3 and TRBJ2-7, with 8 bases fitting TRBD1. The CDR3 is made up of 15 amino acids. Germline V gene sequence: CDR1 SGHNT, CDR2 YENEEA. V shed 2 bases and J 2 bases; nucleotides not matched to a gene: 5. The complete variable domain, with remaining parts taken from reference TRBV11-3 and TRBJ2-7, reads EAGVVQSPRYKIIEKKQPVAFWCNPISGHNTLYWYLQNLGQGPELLIRYENEEAVDDSQLPKDRFSAERLKGVDSTLKIQPAELGDSAVYLCASSLSTGQAYEQYFGPGTRLTVT.

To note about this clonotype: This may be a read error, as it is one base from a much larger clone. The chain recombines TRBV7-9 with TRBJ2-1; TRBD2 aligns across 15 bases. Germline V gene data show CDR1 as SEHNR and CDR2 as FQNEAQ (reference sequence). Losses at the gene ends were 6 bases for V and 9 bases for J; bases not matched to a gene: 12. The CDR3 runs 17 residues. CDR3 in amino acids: CASSFIGTSGRRGEQFF. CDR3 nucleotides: TGTGCCAGCAGTTTCATAGGGACTAGCGGGAGGAGAGGTGAGCAGTTCTTC. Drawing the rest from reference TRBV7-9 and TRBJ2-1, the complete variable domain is DTGVSQNPRHKITKRGQNVTFRCDPISEHNRLYWYRQTLGQGPEFLTYFQNEAQLEKSRLLSDRFSAERPKGSFSTLEIQRTEQGDSAMYLCASSFIGTSGRRGEQFFGPGTRLTVL.

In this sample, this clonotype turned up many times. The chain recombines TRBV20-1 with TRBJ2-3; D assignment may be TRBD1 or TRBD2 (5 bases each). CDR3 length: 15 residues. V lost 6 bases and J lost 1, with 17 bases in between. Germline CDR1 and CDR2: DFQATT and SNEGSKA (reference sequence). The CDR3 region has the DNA TGCAGTGCAACGCATCCAGGGAGTGGCACAGATACGCAGTATTTT. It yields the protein CSATHPGSGTDTQYF.

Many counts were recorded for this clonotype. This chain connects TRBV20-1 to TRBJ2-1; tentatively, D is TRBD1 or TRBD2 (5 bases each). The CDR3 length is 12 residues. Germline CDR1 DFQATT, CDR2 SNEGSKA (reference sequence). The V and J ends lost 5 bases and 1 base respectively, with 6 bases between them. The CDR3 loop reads CSAGGSYNEQFF. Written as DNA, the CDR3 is TGCAGTGCTGGGGGTTCCTACAATGAGCAGTTCTTC.

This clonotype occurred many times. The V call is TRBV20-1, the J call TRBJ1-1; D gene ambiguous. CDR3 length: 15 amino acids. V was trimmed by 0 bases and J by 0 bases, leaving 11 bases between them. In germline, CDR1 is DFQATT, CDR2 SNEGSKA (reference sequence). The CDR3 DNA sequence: TGCAGTGCTAGAGACCTGGGTGGGGTGAACACTGAAGCTTTCTTT. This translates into CSARDLGGVNTEAFF.

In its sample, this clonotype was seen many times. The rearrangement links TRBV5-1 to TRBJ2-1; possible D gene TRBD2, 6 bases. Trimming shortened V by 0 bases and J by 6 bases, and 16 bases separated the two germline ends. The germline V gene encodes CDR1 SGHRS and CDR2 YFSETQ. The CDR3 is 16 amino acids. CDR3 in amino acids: CASSLAPLGGANEQFF. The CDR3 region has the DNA TGCGCCAGCAGCTTGGCACCCCTCGGAGGGGCCAATGAGCAGTTCTTC.

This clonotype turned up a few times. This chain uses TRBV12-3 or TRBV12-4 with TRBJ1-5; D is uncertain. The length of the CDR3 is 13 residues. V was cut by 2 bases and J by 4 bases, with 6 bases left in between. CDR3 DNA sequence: TGTGCCAGCAGTTTATGGGTAAATCAGCCCCAGCATTTT. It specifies CASSLWVNQPQHF.

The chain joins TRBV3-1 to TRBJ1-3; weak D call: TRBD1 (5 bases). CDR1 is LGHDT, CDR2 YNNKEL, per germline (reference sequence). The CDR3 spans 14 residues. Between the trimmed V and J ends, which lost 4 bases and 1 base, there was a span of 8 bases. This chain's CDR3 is CASSRPGSGNTIYF. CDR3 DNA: TGTGCCAGCAGCCGTCCAGGGTCTGGAAACACCATATATTTT.

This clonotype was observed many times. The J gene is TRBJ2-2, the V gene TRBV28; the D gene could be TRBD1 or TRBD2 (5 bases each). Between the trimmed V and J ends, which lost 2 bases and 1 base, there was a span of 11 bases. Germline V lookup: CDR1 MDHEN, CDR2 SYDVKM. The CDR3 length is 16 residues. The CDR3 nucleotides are TGTGCCAGCAGTTTAGCCGGGACCGTGAACACCGGGGAGCTGTTTTTT. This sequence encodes CASSLAGTVNTGELFF.

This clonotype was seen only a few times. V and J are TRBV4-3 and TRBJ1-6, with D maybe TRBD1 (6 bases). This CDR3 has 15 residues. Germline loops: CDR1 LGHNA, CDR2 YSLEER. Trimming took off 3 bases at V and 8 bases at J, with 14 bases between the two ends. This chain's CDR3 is CASSQSTQGDSPLHF. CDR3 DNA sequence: TGCGCCAGCAGCCAGTCCACACAGGGTGATTCACCCCTCCACTTT.

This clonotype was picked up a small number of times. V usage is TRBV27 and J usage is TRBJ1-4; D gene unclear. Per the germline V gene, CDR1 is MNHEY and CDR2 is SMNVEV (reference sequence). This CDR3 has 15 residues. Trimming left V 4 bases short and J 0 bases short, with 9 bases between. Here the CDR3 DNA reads TGTGCCAGCAGTTCTAACAGCGCAACTAATGAAAAACTGTTTTTT. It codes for CASSSNSATNEKLFF.

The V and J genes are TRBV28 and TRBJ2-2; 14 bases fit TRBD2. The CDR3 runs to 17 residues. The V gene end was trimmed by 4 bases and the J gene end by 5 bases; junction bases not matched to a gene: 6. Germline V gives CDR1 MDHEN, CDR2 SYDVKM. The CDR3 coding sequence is TGTGCCAGCAGTTCTGGACTAGCGGGAGGAGGGACCGGGGAGCTGTTTTTT. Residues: CASSSGLAGGGTGELFF.

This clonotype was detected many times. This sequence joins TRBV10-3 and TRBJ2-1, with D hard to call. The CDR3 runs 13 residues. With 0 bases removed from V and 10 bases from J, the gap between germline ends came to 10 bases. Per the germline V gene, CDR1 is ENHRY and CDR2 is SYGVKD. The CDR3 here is CAISESQAGEQFF. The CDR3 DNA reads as TGTGCCATCAGTGAGTCCCAAGCCGGGGAGCAGTTCTTC.

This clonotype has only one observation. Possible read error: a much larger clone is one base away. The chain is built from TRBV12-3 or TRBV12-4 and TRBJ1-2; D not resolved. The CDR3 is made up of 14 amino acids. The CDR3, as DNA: TGTGCCAGCAGTTTAGGCACCACGGTCTATGGCTTCACCTTC. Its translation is CASSLGTTVYGFTF.

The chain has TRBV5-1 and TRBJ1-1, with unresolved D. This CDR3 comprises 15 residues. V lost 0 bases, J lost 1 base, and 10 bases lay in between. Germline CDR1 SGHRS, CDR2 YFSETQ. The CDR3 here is CASSLELVGNTEAFF. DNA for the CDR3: TGCGCCAGCAGCTTGGAATTGGTGGGGAACACTGAAGCTTTCTTT.